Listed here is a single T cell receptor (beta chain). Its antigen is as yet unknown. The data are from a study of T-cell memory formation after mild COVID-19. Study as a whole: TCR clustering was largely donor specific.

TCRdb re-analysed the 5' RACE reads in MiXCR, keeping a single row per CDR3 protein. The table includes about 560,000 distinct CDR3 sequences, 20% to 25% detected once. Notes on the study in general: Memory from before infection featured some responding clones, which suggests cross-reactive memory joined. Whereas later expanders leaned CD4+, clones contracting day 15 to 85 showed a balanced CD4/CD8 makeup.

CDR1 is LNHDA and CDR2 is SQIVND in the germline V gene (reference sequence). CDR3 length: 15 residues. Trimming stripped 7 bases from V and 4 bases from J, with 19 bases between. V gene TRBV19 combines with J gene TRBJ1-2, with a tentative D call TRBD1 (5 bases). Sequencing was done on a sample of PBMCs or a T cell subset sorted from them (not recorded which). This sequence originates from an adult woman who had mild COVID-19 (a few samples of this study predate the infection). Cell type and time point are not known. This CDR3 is CASTPKARGGYGYTF. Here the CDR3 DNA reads TGTGCCAGTACCCCTAAGGCCCGGGGGGGCTATGGCTACACCTTC.